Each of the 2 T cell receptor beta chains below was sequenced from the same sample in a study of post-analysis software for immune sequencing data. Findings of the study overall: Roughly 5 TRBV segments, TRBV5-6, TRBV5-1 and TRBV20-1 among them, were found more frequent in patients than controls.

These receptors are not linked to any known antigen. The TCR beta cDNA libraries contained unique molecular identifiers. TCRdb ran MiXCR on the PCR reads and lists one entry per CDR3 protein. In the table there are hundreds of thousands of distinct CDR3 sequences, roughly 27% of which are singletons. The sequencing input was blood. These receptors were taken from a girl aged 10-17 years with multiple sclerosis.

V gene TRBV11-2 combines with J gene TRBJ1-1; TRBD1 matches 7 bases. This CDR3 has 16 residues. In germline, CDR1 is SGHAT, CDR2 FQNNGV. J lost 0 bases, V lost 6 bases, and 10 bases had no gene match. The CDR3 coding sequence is TGTGCCAGCAGGAAACCGGGACAGCGTATGAACACTGAAGCTTTCTTT. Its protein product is CASRKPGQRMNTEAFF. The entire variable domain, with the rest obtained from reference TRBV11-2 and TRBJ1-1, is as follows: EAGVAQSPRYKIIEKRQSVAFWCNPISGHATLYWYQQILGQGPKLLIQFQNNGVVDDSQLPKDRFSAERLKGVDSTLKIQPAKLEDSAVYLCASRKPGQRMNTEAFFGQGTRLTVV.

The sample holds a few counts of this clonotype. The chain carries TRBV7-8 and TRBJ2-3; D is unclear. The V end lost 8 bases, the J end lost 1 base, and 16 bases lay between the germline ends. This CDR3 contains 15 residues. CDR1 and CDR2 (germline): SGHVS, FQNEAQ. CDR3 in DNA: TGTGCCAGCTTCGGGCTAGGGTGGGGCACAGATACGCAGTATTTT. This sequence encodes CASFGLGWGTDTQYF.